This TCR beta chain derives from a study of control samples from healthy donors and cancer patients. Sequencing used immunoSEQ multiplex PCR; TCRdb keeps in-frame clones, though not all of them. This sample has 230,000 or so clones, with roughly 94% found just once. The CDR3 contains 16 residues. The V and J ends lost 5 bases and 4 bases, in that order; junction bases with no gene match: 10. CDR1 is SGHTA, CDR2 FQGNSA, per germline. The clonotype was recovered from a man between 45 and 60 years old in good health. Sequenced material: blood. The chain uses TRBV7-2 and TRBJ1-2; 10 nucleotides agree with TRBD1. The CDR3 reads CASSLEGQGISYGYTF. As DNA, the CDR3 is TGTGCCAGCAGCCTAGAGGGACAGGGGATAAGCTATGGCTACACCTTC.